This TCR beta chain comes out of a study of cytomegalovirus exposure and HLA in healthy donors. A single count supports this clone. The data were produced by immunoSEQ multiplex PCR, yet TCRdb's version contains in-frame clones alone and is incomplete. The profile shows some 150,000 clones, around 88% of them singletons. The CDR3 loop spans 13 amino acids. The V gene end was trimmed by 6 bases and the J gene end by 6 bases; junction bases not matched to a gene: 7. CDR1 and CDR2 (germline): GTSNPN, SVGIG (reference sequence). The chain employs TRBV30 and TRBJ2-7, with 11 bases identical to TRBD2. This TCR was recovered from a woman between 18 and 29 years old in good health and CMV-seropositive. Sequenced input: PBMCs. This CDR3 reads CACTLAGAGEQYF. The CDR3 DNA follows: TGTGCCTGTACACTAGCGGGGGCAGGCGAGCAGTACTTC. The full variable domain, its missing parts supplied by reference TRBV30 and TRBJ2-7, is SQTIHQWPATLVQPVGSPLSLECTVEGTSNPNLYWYRQAAGRGLQLLFYSVGIGQISSEVPQNLSASRPQDRQFILSSKKLLLSDSGFYLCACTLAGAGEQYFGPGTRLTVT.